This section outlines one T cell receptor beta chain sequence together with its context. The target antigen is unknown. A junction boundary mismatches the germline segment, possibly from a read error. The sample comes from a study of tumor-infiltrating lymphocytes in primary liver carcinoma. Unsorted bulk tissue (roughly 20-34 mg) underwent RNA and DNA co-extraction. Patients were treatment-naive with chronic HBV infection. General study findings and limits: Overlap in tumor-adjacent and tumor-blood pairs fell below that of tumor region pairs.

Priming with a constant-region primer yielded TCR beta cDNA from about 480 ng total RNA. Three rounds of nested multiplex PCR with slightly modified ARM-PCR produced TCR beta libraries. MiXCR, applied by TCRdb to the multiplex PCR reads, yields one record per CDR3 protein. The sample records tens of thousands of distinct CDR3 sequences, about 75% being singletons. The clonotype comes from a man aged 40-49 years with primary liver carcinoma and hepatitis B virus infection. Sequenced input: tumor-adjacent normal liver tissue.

The CDR3 region has the DNA TGCACCAGCAGCCCGCCGGACAGGTTCTCCTACGAGCAGTACTTC. It codes for CTSSPPDRFSYEQYF. The V call is TRBV4-1, the J call TRBJ2-7; 7 bases fit TRBD1. CDR3 size: 15 residues. CDR1 is MGHRA and CDR2 is YSYEKL in the germline V gene.